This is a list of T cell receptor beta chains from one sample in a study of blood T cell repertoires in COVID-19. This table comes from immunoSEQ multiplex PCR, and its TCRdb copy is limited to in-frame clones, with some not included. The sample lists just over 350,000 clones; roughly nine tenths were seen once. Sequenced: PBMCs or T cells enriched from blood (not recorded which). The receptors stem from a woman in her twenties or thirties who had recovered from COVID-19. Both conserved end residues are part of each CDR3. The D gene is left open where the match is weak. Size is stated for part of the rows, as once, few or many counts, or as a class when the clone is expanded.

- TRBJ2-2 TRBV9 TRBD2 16 TGTGCCAGCAGCGTTAGCGGGGGGTCGAACACCGGGGAGCTGTTTTTT CASSVSGGSNTGELFF
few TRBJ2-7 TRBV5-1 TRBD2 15 TGCGCCAGCAGCTCCGTTGCGGGGGTCCAAAACGAGCAGTACTTC CASSSVAGVQNEQYF
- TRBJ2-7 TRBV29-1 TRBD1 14 TGCAGCGTCCGTCCATGGGACAGCTCCTACGAGCAGTACTTC CSVRPWDSSYEQYF
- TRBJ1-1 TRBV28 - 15 TGTGCCAGCAGTCCGTGGGGCAGGGAGGGCACTGAAGCTTTCTTT CASSPWGREGTEAFF
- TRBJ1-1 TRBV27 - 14 TGTGCCATCAAGATTGACAGGTCAGGCACTGAAGCTTTCTTT CAIKIDRSGTEAFF
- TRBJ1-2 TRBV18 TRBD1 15 TGTGCCAGCTCACCTCAAAGGACAGGGGGCTATGGCTACACCTTC CASSPQRTGGYGYTF
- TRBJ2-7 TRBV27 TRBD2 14 TGTGCCAGCAGTTTATTTAGCGGGGGGTACGAGCAGTACTTC CASSLFSGGYEQYF
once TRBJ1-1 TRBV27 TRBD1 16 TGTGCCAGCAGTTTCACAGGACAGGGGATGAACACTGAAGCTTTCTTT CASSFTGQGMNTEAFF
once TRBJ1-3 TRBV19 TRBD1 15 TGTGCCAGTAGTAGGGACAGGGTAGGCGGAAACACCATATATTTT CASSRDRVGGNTIYF
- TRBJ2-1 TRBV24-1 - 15 TGTGCCACCGCACGGCGGGCAGACTCCTACAATGAGCAGTTCTTC CATARRADSYNEQFF
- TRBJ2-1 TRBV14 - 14 TGTGCCAGCAGTGGCGGTAAACAATACAATGAGCAGTTCTTC CASSGGKQYNEQFF
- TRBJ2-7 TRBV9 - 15 TGTGCCAGCAGCGTAGGGGGAGTAAGCTCCTACGAGCAGTACTTC CASSVGGVSSYEQYF
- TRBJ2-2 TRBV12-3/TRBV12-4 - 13 TGTGCCAGCAGTTTCCCGACAGCCGGGGAGCTGTTTTTT CASSFPTAGELFF
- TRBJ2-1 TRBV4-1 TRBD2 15 TGCGCCAGCAGCATCGGCGGGAGGGCCGTGGGTGAGCAGTTCTTC CASSIGGRAVGEQFF
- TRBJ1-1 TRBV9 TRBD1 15 TGTGCCAGCAGCCCAAGGACAGGGTCGAGCACTGAAGCTTTCTTT CASSPRTGSSTEAFF
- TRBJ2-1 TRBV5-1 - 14 TGCGCCAGCAGCTTGGGCCATGGGGAGAATGAGCAGTTCTTC CASSLGHGENEQFF
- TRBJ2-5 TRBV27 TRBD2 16 TGTGCCAGCAGTCCCCTTAGCGGGAGGGCCTACGAGACCCAGTACTTC CASSPLSGRAYETQYF
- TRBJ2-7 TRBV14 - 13 TGTGCCAGCAGCCCCCATTCCACCTACGAGCAGTACTTC CASSPHSTYEQYF
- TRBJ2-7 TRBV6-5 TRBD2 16 TGTGCCAGCAGTTACTCATACCGGGGCATAGCGGGCGAGCAGTACTTC CASSYSYRGIAGEQYF
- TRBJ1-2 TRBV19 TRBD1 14 TGTGCCAGCAAGACCGGGACAGGGAACTATGGCTACACCTTC CASKTGTGNYGYTF
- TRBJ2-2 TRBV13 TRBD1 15 TGTGCCAGCAGAAACCCGGGACAGGGCTCCGGGGAGCTGTTTTTT CASRNPGQGSGELFF
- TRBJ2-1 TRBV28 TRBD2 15 TGTGCCAGCAGTTTATGGCTAGCGGGACACAATGAGCAGTTCTTC CASSLWLAGHNEQFF
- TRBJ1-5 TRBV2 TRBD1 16 TGTGCCAGCAGGAAAAGACAGGGGGCCCCCAATCAGCCCCAGCATTTT CASRKRQGAPNQPQHF
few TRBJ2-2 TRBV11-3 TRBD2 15 TGTGCCAGCAGCTACTCAGCGGGAGTTAACGGGGAGCTGTTTTTT CASSYSAGVNGELFF
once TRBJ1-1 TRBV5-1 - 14 TGCGCCAGCAGCTTGGCTACAGAAAACACTGAAGCTTTCTTT CASSLATENTEAFF
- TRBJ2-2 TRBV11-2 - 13 TGTGCCAGCAGCGGGGGCGGCACCGGGGAGCTGTTTTTT CASSGGGTGELFF
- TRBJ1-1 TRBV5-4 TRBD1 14 TGTGCCAGCAGCCAGACAGGGCTGAACACTGAAGCTTTCTTT CASSQTGLNTEAFF
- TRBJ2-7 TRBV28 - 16 TGTGCCAGCAGTCACATCACCGGAAAGGGGATCTACGAGCAGTACTTC CASSHITGKGIYEQYF
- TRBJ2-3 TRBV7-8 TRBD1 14 TGTGCCAGCAGCTCACGGACAGGGAAGGATACGCAGTATTTT CASSSRTGKDTQYF
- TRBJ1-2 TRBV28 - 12 TGTGCCAGCACTCCTACTCTAGCTGGCTACACCTTC CASTPTLAGYTF
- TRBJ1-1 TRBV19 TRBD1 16 TGTGCCAGTAGTATCGGGACAGGGGGCCTGAACACTGAAGCTTTCTTT CASSIGTGGLNTEAFF
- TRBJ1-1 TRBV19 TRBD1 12 TGTGCCAGTAGATCCAGGGGGGCAGAAGCTTTCTTT CASRSRGAEAFF
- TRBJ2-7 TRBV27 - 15 TGTGCCAGCAGTTTAGGGCCTAGCGTCCTCTACGAGCAGTACTTC CASSLGPSVLYEQYF
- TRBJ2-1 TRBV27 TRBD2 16 TGTGCCAGCAGCTCCCAGACTAGCGGAAGGTACAATGAGCAGTTCTTC CASSSQTSGRYNEQFF
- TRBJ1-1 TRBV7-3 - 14 TGTGCCAGCAGTGACGGACAGTCCCTCACTGAAGCTTTCTTT CASSDGQSLTEAFF
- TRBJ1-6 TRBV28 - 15 TGTGCCAGCAGCTTCAGGTCCAGAGATAATTCACCCCTCCACTTT CASSFRSRDNSPLHF
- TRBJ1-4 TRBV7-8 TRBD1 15 TGTGCCAGCAGCAAACGTCCCGGGACAGGTGAAAAACTGTTTTTT CASSKRPGTGEKLFF
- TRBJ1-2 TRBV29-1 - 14 TGCAGCGTTGAATTTTTGGGACACCCGGGGGGCTACACCTTC CSVEFLGHPGGYTF
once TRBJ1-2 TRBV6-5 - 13 TGTGCCAGCAGCGATCTACCCGTGGGCGGCTACACCTTC CASSDLPVGGYTF
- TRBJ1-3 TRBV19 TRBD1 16 TGTGCCAGTAGTCCACGGACAGGATCGGCTGGAAACACCATATATTTT CASSPRTGSAGNTIYF
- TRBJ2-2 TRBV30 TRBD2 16 TGTGCCTCCCCGGGGACTAGCGGGGGGGCCACCGGGGAGCTGTTTTTT CASPGTSGGATGELFF
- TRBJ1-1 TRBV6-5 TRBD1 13 TGTGCCAGCCGGACAGGGGGGAACACTGAAGCTTTCTTT CASRTGGNTEAFF